The 22 T cell receptor beta chains listed next were all sequenced from one sample in a study of OX40 agonist ivuxolimab in advanced cancers. Using immunoSEQ multiplex PCR, the repertoire was profiled, and TCRdb retains in-frame clones only, with some absent. The table has about 8,900 clones, around 70% seen once. Sequenced here: CD4+ or CD8+ T cells sorted from blood, sampled in a trial of the OX40 agonist ivuxolimab. These receptors all stem from an adult with an advanced solid tumor such as melanoma, head and neck, liver or kidney cancer.

The gene calls are TRBV6-5 and TRBJ2-7; D uncertain. Looked up from germline, CDR1 is MNHEY and CDR2 is SVGAGI. Trimming left V 5 bases short and J 3 bases short, with 5 bases between. This CDR3 has 11 residues. As DNA, the CDR3 is TGTGCCAGCAGTAAGTACTACGAGCAGTACTTC. Translation gives CASSKYYEQYF.

A single count supports this clone. The CDR3 is CASSLDDAGMNTEAFF. CDR3 DNA sequence: TGTGCCAGCAGCTTAGACGATGCGGGAATGAACACTGAAGCTTTCTTT. This chain links TRBV7-2 with TRBJ1-1; D uncertain. This CDR3 region has 16 residues. V was cut by 1 base and J by 0 bases, with 12 bases left in between. Germline CDR1 is SGHTA and CDR2 is FQGNSA.

This chain links TRBV19 with TRBJ2-2; D remains ambiguous. V was cut by 2 bases and J by 3 bases, with 4 bases left in between. Per the germline V gene, CDR1 is LNHDA and CDR2 is SQIVND (reference sequence). The CDR3 spans 13 residues. For the CDR3, the DNA is TGTGCCAGTAGTATATGGGACACCGGGGAGCTGTTTTTT. The encoded protein is CASSIWDTGELFF.

The chain joins TRBV6-5 to TRBJ1-1; D ambiguous. CDR1 is MNHEY and CDR2 is SVGAGI in the germline V gene. The CDR3 length is 13 residues. The ends were cut back, 3 bases at V and 1 base at J, with 6 bases in the middle. CDR3 region: CASSYRQNTEAFF. The CDR3 coding sequence is TGTGCCAGCAGTTATAGACAGAACACTGAAGCTTTCTTT.

This chain uses TRBV7-9 with TRBJ2-1, with D perhaps TRBD2 (5 bases). CDR3 length: 14 amino acids. CDR1 SEHNR and CDR2 FQNEAQ come from the germline V gene (reference sequence). V dropped 0 bases and J dropped 4 bases, with 7 bases sitting between them. In DNA, the CDR3 is TGTGCCAGCAGCTTAGCGGGAGCATACAATGAGCAGTTCTTC. It translates to CASSLAGAYNEQFF.

The chain uses TRBV19 and TRBJ1-1; D gene unclear. Trimming removed 3 bases from V and 1 base from J, with 9 bases in between. Germline assignment: CDR1 LNHDA and CDR2 SQIVND (reference sequence). CDR3 length equals 14 residues. The CDR3 loop reads CASSIGGSNTEAFF. The CDR3 DNA reads TGTGCCAGTAGTATCGGAGGGTCGAACACTGAAGCTTTCTTT.

This clone was seen only a few times. This chain joins TRBV6-5 and TRBJ2-2, with unresolved D. CDR3 length: 13 residues. From germline, CDR1 is MNHEY and CDR2 SVGAGI. With 2 bases removed from V and 1 base from J, the gap between germline ends came to 2 bases. The CDR3 protein is CASSYVNTGELFF. CDR3 nucleotide sequence: TGTGCCAGCAGTTACGTGAACACCGGGGAGCTGTTTTTT.

The genes are TRBV18 and TRBJ2-2; D gene ambiguous. Germline lookup yields CDR1 KGHSH and CDR2 LQKENI. The V gene lost 5 bases and the J gene lost 7 bases, with 11 bases spanning the gap. The CDR3 loop spans 13 amino acids. The CDR3, as DNA: TGTGCCAGCTCAGACCTCCCGAGCGGGGAGCTGTTTTTT. It encodes CASSDLPSGELFF.

This chain joins TRBV2 and TRBJ2-4; 7 bases fit TRBD2. The CDR3 covers 14 residues. Per the germline V gene, CDR1 is SNHLY and CDR2 is FYNNEI. After removal of 8 bases from V and 0 bases from J, the junction contained 4 bases not matched to a gene. The CDR3: CASGGGLAKNIQYF. The DNA for the CDR3 is TGTGCCAGCGGCGGGGGTTTAGCCAAAAACATTCAGTACTTC.

This clone was detected a few times. Since the CDR3 does not end with the conserved phenylalanine or tryptophan, this likely comes from a read error. No DNA is shown, since the ends of the CDR3 on it are uncertain; the CDR3 is the one TCRdb lists. V usage is TRBV21-1 and J usage is TRBJ1-1. TRBV21-1 is described as a pseudogene. The CDR3 adds up to 9 amino acids, both ends counted. This CDR3 reads CATLLTRQH.

This rearrangement joins TRBV16 to TRBJ1-2; D gene uncertain. The CDR3 length is 14 residues. Trimming stripped 1 base from V and 7 bases from J, with 13 bases between. Per germline, CDR1 KGHSY and CDR2 FQNENV. The DNA for the CDR3 is TGTGCCAGCAGCCAATTGCTGGGATCTTTTGGCTACACCTTC. Protein sequence: CASSQLLGSFGYTF.

V gene TRBV6-5 combines with J gene TRBJ1-1; D gene uncertain. The germline V gene encodes CDR1 MNHEY and CDR2 SVGAGI. The ends were cut back, 5 bases at V and 1 base at J, with 5 bases in the middle. This CDR3 is 12 amino acids long. The CDR3 sequence: CASSAGNTEAFF. The CDR3 nucleotides read TGTGCCAGCAGTGCGGGGAACACTGAAGCTTTCTTT.

This sequence joins TRBV7-8 and TRBJ2-7, with D possibly being TRBD1 or TRBD2 (5 bases each). The V end lost 3 bases, the J end lost 5 bases, and 11 bases lay between the germline ends. The CDR3 is made up of 13 amino acids. CDR1 SGHVS and CDR2 FQNEAQ come from the germline V gene. The CDR3 bases are TGTGCCAGCAGCTTGGGCAGAGGGGACGAGCAGTACTTC. Its protein product is CASSLGRGDEQYF.

The chain employs TRBV29-1 and TRBJ2-7, with D possibly TRBD2 on 6 matching bases. Germline V gene data show CDR1 as SQVTM and CDR2 as ANQGSEA. Trimming took 0 bases from V and 5 from J, leaving 17 bases between them. This CDR3 is 15 amino acids long. The CDR3 reads CSVEELGGAPNEQYF. DNA of the CDR3: TGCAGCGTTGAAGAATTAGGAGGGGCACCCAACGAGCAGTACTTC.

The rearrangement uses TRBV9 and TRBJ2-6, with 8 bases identical to TRBD1. J lost 2 bases, V lost 3 bases, and 4 bases had no gene match. Germline assignment: CDR1 SGDLS and CDR2 YYNGEE. This CDR3 spans 16 amino acids. CDR3 in amino acids: CASSAPQGAGANVLTF. DNA for the CDR3: TGTGCCAGCAGCGCTCCACAGGGGGCTGGGGCCAACGTCCTGACTTTC.

This clone has more than one count but fewer than ten. The chain links TRBV4-3 to TRBJ1-2; 11 bases are shared with TRBD1. This CDR3 comprises 16 residues. In germline, CDR1 is LGHNA, CDR2 YSLEER. V shed 1 base, J shed 5 bases, and the junction held 6 bases outside the gene matches. The DNA for the CDR3 is TGCGCCAGCAGCCAAGGAGGGACAGGGGGAAGGTATGGCTACACCTTC. Protein product: CASSQGGTGGRYGYTF.

V gene TRBV20-1 combines with J gene TRBJ2-5; D remains unclear. The CDR3 loop spans 11 amino acids. V dropped 1 base and J dropped 2 bases, with 2 bases sitting between them. Germline lookup yields CDR1 DFQATT and CDR2 SNEGSKA (reference sequence). CDR3 sequence reads: CSARGQETQYF. Here the CDR3 DNA reads TGCAGTGCTAGAGGACAAGAGACCCAGTACTTC.

The table lists this clone with a few counts. The genes are TRBV11-2 and TRBJ2-7; 11 bases map to TRBD2. Unmatched junction bases numbered 8, after V lost 5 bases and J lost 2 bases. Germline V gene sequence: CDR1 SGHAT, CDR2 FQNNGV. The CDR3 runs 16 residues. The CDR3 here is CASSPFGLAGPYEQYF. The DNA of the CDR3 is TGTGCCAGCAGCCCCTTCGGACTAGCGGGTCCCTACGAGCAGTACTTC.

This clone was seen a handful of times. The chain links TRBV19 to TRBJ2-7, with D tentatively TRBD1 or TRBD2 (5 bases each). V lost 6 bases to trimming and J lost 1 base, with 13 bases between them. CDR1 LNHDA and CDR2 SQIVND come from the germline V gene (reference sequence). This CDR3 has 14 amino acids. The CDR3 loop is CASSTRDGSYEQYF. CDR3 in DNA: TGTGCCAGTAGCACCCGGGACGGATCCTACGAGCAGTACTTC.

This chain connects TRBV9 to TRBJ2-5; D ambiguous. V shed 4 bases and J shed 7 bases, with 20 bases lying between them. CDR3 length: 15 residues. In germline, CDR1 is SGDLS, CDR2 YYNGEE. The CDR3 region is CASSPWYASGGTQYF. The CDR3 DNA reads TGTGCCAGCAGCCCCTGGTATGCGTCCGGTGGGACCCAGTACTTC.

The V and J genes are TRBV29-1 and TRBJ2-7; 9 nucleotides match TRBD2. Trimming removed 1 base from V and 6 bases from J; junction bases left unmatched: 10. The CDR3 spans 15 residues. Germline assignment: CDR1 SQVTM and CDR2 ANQGSEA. CDR3 bases: TGCAGCGTTGAAGGGCGGGAGGGGTTAAACCGCGAGCAGTACTTC. Translation gives CSVEGREGLNREQYF.

The rearrangement links TRBV10-1 to TRBJ2-2, with TRBD2 identical over 8 bases. CDR3 size: 14 residues. Germline CDR1 is WNHNN and CDR2 is SYGVQD (reference sequence). With 8 bases clipped from V and 5 bases from J, the junction kept 7 bases outside the gene matches. As DNA, the CDR3 is TGCGCCAGCGGGGGGACTAGTCTTACCGGGGAGCTGTTTTTT. Amino acid sequence: CASGGTSLTGELFF.